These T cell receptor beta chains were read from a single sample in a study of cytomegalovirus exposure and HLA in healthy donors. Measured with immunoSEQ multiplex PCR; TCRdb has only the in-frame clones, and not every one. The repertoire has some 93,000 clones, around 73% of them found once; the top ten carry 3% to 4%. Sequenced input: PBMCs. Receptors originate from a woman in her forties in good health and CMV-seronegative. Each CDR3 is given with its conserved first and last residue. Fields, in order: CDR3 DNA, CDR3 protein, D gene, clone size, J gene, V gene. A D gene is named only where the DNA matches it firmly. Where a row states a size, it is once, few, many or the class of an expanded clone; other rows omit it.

DNA: TGTGCCAGCAGCTTGATCGGGACAGGAAAGAAAAACATTCAGTACTTC; CDR3: CASSLIGTGKKNIQYF; D: TRBD1; size: -; J: TRBJ2-4; V: TRBV5-4
DNA: TGTGCCAGCAGTGAAGCCGTGGGCAGGGCCTACAATGAGCAGTTCTTC; CDR3: CASSEAVGRAYNEQFF; D: -; size: -; J: TRBJ2-1; V: TRBV2
DNA: TGCGCCAGCAGCTCCGGGACAGGGGTTGATTCACCCCTCCACTTT; CDR3: CASSSGTGVDSPLHF; D: TRBD1; size: -; J: TRBJ1-6; V: TRBV5-1
DNA: TGTGCCAGCAGCTTGATTGGTTTGGGCCAGGGGCCTTTGGACGAGCAGTACTTC; CDR3: CASSLIGLGQGPLDEQYF; D: -; size: -; J: TRBJ2-7; V: TRBV5-6
DNA: TGTGCCAGCAGTTACTTTCCAGTGGTAGGAAACACCATATATTTT; CDR3: CASSYFPVVGNTIYF; D: -; size: few; J: TRBJ1-3; V: TRBV6-5
DNA: TGTGCCAGCAGCCGGGGACTAGCGGGAGGCGAGCAGTACTTC; CDR3: CASSRGLAGGEQYF; D: TRBD2; size: -; J: TRBJ2-7; V: TRBV11-2
DNA: TGTGCCAGCAGTTTCTCACTAGCGGGAGGGCCTGCCGGGGAGCTGTTTTTT; CDR3: CASSFSLAGGPAGELFF; D: TRBD2; size: -; J: TRBJ2-2; V: TRBV27
DNA: TGTGCCAGCAGTGACAGTAGGACAGGGGGCGCAGATACGCAGTATTTT; CDR3: CASSDSRTGGADTQYF; D: TRBD1; size: few; J: TRBJ2-3; V: TRBV6-4
DNA: TGTGCCAGCAGTTTATATAGGGGACAACCCTACGAGCAGTACTTC; CDR3: CASSLYRGQPYEQYF; D: -; size: -; J: TRBJ2-7; V: TRBV27
DNA: TGTGCCAGTAGTACAAGGACAGGGTCAAACATTCAGTACTTC; CDR3: CASSTRTGSNIQYF; D: TRBD1; size: -; J: TRBJ2-4; V: TRBV19
DNA: TGTGCCAGCAGCCTACACAGGGGGCAGGCCCAGGAGACCCAGTACTTC; CDR3: CASSLHRGQAQETQYF; D: TRBD1; size: -; J: TRBJ2-5; V: TRBV28
DNA: TGTGCCAGCAGTAGTGGGGGGGGGAAAGAGACCCAGTACTTC; CDR3: CASSSGGGKETQYF; D: TRBD2; size: -; J: TRBJ2-5; V: TRBV6-1
DNA: TGTGCCACCTCGAGACAGGGGGCGAACACTGAAGCTTTCTTT; CDR3: CATSRQGANTEAFF; D: TRBD1; size: -; J: TRBJ1-1; V: TRBV11-2
DNA: TGTGCCAGCAGTCCCAATCTAGCGGGAGGCGGAGAGACCCAGTACTTC; CDR3: CASSPNLAGGGETQYF; D: TRBD2; size: -; J: TRBJ2-5; V: TRBV6-6
DNA: TGCGCCAGCAGCTTGCATGCGGGAGGGTACGAGCAGTACTTC; CDR3: CASSLHAGGYEQYF; D: TRBD2; size: few; J: TRBJ2-7; V: TRBV5-1
DNA: TGCGCCAGCAGCTTGGAAGTTGGGGGCCGAGAGACCCAGTACTTC; CDR3: CASSLEVGGRETQYF; D: -; size: -; J: TRBJ2-5; V: TRBV5-1
DNA: TGTGCCAGCAGCCCCGTAGACAGGGACCGGGATGAGCAGTTCTTC; CDR3: CASSPVDRDRDEQFF; D: TRBD1; size: -; J: TRBJ2-1; V: TRBV28
DNA: TGTGCCAGCAGCGTAGCCCCCAACAGGCCTGAAGCTTTCTTT; CDR3: CASSVAPNRPEAFF; D: -; size: -; J: TRBJ1-1; V: TRBV9
DNA: TGTGCCAGCAGCCCTCTAGGGGGAGGGGAAAAACTGTTTTTT; CDR3: CASSPLGGGEKLFF; D: -; size: -; J: TRBJ1-4; V: TRBV14
DNA: TGTGCCAGCAGCCCCGTGACAGGGACCGCTGAAGCTTTCTTT; CDR3: CASSPVTGTAEAFF; D: TRBD1; size: -; J: TRBJ1-1; V: TRBV5-4
DNA: TGTGCCAGCAGCTTCTATGGCCAGGGTGGAAATCAGCCCCAGCATTTT; CDR3: CASSFYGQGGNQPQHF; D: -; size: once; J: TRBJ1-5; V: TRBV28
DNA: TGTGCCAGCAGTCTAGGGGGTGCTGGCTTCTCCTACGAGCAGTACTTC; CDR3: CASSLGGAGFSYEQYF; D: -; size: -; J: TRBJ2-7; V: TRBV7-9
DNA: TGTGCCACCAGCAGAGACCCAGGGACAGTTTATGGCTACACCTTC; CDR3: CATSRDPGTVYGYTF; D: TRBD1; size: once; J: TRBJ1-2; V: TRBV15
DNA: TGCGCCAGCAGCCCCGAGGGGTGGCGGGAGGGCCAAGAGACCCAGTACTTC; CDR3: CASSPEGWREGQETQYF; D: TRBD2; size: -; J: TRBJ2-5; V: TRBV5-1
DNA: TGTGCCAGCAGAACCTACGGGGATTCGTGGAACACTGAAGCTTTCTTT; CDR3: CASRTYGDSWNTEAFF; D: -; size: -; J: TRBJ1-1; V: TRBV28
DNA: TGTGCCAGCAGCAAACGACTAGCGGGAGGGCTGAGGGGAGAGGTGACGCAGTATTTT; CDR3: CASSKRLAGGLRGEVTQYF; D: TRBD2; size: once; J: TRBJ2-3; V: TRBV7-9
DNA: TGTGCCAGCAGCCCCAAAAGACAGCCGAGGAACACTGAAGCTTTCTTT; CDR3: CASSPKRQPRNTEAFF; D: -; size: -; J: TRBJ1-1; V: TRBV5-4
DNA: TGTGCCTGGAGTGTATCCGGGAGGGCCCCAGATACGCAGTATTTT; CDR3: CAWSVSGRAPDTQYF; D: TRBD2; size: -; J: TRBJ2-3; V: TRBV30
DNA: TGTGCCAGCAGCCAACCTTGGCCTGAAGCTTTCTTT; CDR3: CASSQPWPEAFF; D: -; size: few; J: TRBJ1-1; V: TRBV6-1
DNA: TGTGCCAGCAGAAATCGCGTCTCTGGAAACACCATATATTTT; CDR3: CASRNRVSGNTIYF; D: -; size: -; J: TRBJ1-3; V: TRBV28
DNA: TGTGCCAGCAGTGAAGCATCCGGGTCGGGCTACACCTTC; CDR3: CASSEASGSGYTF; D: -; size: few; J: TRBJ1-2; V: TRBV6-1
DNA: TGCAGCGTTGGGAGCGGGGGTAACACTGAAGCTTTCTTT; CDR3: CSVGSGGNTEAFF; D: -; size: few; J: TRBJ1-1; V: TRBV29-1
DNA: TGTGCCAGCTCACCAAGGGCGGCCACCGGGACTAGCGCCGGGGAGCTGTTTTTT; CDR3: CASSPRAATGTSAGELFF; D: TRBD2; size: -; J: TRBJ2-2; V: TRBV18
DNA: TGTGCCAGTGGGGGGGTGAACTCCTACAATGAGCAGTTCTTC; CDR3: CASGGVNSYNEQFF; D: TRBD2; size: few; J: TRBJ2-1; V: TRBV27
DNA: TGTGCCAGCAGTTCCCCGGGACTAGCGACGTACGAGCAGTACTTC; CDR3: CASSSPGLATYEQYF; D: TRBD2; size: -; J: TRBJ2-7; V: TRBV28
DNA: TGCGCCAGCAGCTTGGGCCAGGCACTCGTGAACACTGAAGCTTTCTTT; CDR3: CASSLGQALVNTEAFF; D: -; size: -; J: TRBJ1-1; V: TRBV5-1
DNA: TGTGCCAGCAGTCGAATCCTCTCAGGGGACGGCTACACCTTC; CDR3: CASSRILSGDGYTF; D: -; size: -; J: TRBJ1-2; V: TRBV28
DNA: TGTGCCAGCAGACCCACAGGGGGCACTGGAAACACCATATATTTT; CDR3: CASRPTGGTGNTIYF; D: TRBD1; size: -; J: TRBJ1-3; V: TRBV27